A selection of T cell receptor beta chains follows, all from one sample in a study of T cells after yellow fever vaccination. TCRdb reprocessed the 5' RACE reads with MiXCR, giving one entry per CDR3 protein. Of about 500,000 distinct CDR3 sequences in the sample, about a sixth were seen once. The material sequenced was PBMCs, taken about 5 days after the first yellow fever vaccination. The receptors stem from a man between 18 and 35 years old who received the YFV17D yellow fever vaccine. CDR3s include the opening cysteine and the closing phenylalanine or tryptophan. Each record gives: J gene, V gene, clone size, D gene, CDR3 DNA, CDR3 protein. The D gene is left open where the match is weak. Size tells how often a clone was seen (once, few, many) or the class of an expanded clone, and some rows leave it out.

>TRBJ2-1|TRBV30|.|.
TGTGCCTCGGCCCTCCCGAACTACAATGAGCAGTTCTTC
CASALPNYNEQFF
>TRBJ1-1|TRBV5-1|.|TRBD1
TGCGCCAGCAGCTGGGGGACAGGGGGCGACACTGAAGCTTTCTTT
CASSWGTGGDTEAFF
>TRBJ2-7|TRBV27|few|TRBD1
TGTGCCAGCAGTTTAACAGGGGTCCACGAGCAGTACTTC
CASSLTGVHEQYF
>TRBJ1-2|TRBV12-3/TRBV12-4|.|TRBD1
TGTGCCAGCAGTGCCCGGACAGGGAGCGGCTACACCTTC
CASSARTGSGYTF
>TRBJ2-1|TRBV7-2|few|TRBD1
TGTGCCAGCAGCTTATTCGGGACAGGGATCAATGAGCAGTTCTTC
CASSLFGTGINEQFF
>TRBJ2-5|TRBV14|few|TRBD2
TGTGCCAGCAGCCAAGAAGGACTAGCGGGCTATCTGGAGACCCAGTACTTC
CASSQEGLAGYLETQYF
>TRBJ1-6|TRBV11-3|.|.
TGTGCCAGCCCCGGCCCCTCCTATAATTCACCCCTCCACTTT
CASPGPSYNSPLHF
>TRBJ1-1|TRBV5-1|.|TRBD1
TGCGCCAGCAGCCTAACGACAGGGGTGAACACTGAAGCTTTCTTT
CASSLTTGVNTEAFF
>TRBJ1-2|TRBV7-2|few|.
TGTGCCAGCAGCAGGGCGCAAGCTAACTATGGCTACACCTTC
CASSRAQANYGYTF
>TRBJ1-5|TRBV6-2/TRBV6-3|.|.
TGTGCCACCGCCAGGCGTCGGGCGGTGGTGAGTCAGCCCCAGCATTTT
CATARRRAVVSQPQHF
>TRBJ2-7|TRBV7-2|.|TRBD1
TGTGCCAGCAGCTTACAGACAGGGATACCCTACGAGCAGTACTTC
CASSLQTGIPYEQYF
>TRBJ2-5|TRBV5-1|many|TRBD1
TGCGCCAGCAGGACTATACCCGGGACAGCAAAAGAGACCCAGTACTTC
CASRTIPGTAKETQYF
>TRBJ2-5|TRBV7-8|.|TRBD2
TGTGCCAGCAGCTCTAGCGGGTCTTCCGGAGAGACCCAGTACTTC
CASSSSGSSGETQYF
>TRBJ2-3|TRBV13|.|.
TGTGCCAGCAGCTTAAGGCCAGATACGCAGTATTTT
CASSLRPDTQYF
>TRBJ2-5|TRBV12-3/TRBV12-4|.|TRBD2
TGTGCCAGCAGACCAGGGACTAGCTCGGGGGAGACCCAGTACTTC
CASRPGTSSGETQYF
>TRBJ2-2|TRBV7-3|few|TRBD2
TGTGCCAGCAGTTCCATAGCGGGGGGCGGGGAGCTGTTTTTT
CASSSIAGGGELFF
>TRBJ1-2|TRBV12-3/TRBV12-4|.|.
TGTGCCAGCGGCTGGTCACTCCAAAACTATGGCTACACCTTC
CASGWSLQNYGYTF
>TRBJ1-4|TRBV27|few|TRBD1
TGTGCCAGCAGTTTATCGACAGGGGGCCCCGAAAAACTGTTTTTT
CASSLSTGGPEKLFF
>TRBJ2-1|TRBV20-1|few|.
TGCAGTGCCCCGCCCGCATCTAGCTCCTACAATGAGCAGTTCTTC
CSAPPASSSYNEQFF
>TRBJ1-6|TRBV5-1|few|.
TGCGCCAGCAGCTTGGAAGGGCATTCACCCCTCCACTTT
CASSLEGHSPLHF
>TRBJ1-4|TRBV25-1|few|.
TGTGCCAGCAGTGCGGGACGCCTCGAAAAACTGTTTTTT
CASSAGRLEKLFF
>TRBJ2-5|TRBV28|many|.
TGTGCCAGCAGCCCCCCGCGGGGCTGGGAGACCCAGTACTTC
CASSPPRGWETQYF
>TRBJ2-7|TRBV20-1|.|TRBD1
TGCAGTGCGCGTCTCGGGACAGTGATGCAGCAGTACTTC
CSARLGTVMQQYF
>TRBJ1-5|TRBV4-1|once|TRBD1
TGCGCCAGCAGCCACCCGGGACAGAATAGCAATCAGCCCCAGCATTTT
CASSHPGQNSNQPQHF
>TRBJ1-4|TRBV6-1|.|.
TGTGCCAGCAGTATCCGCACTAATGAAAAACTGTTTTTT
CASSIRTNEKLFF
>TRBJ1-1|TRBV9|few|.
TGTGCCAGCAGCGTCGAAGCAGGGAAGAACACTGAAGCTTTCTTT
CASSVEAGKNTEAFF
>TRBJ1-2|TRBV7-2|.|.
TGTGCCAGCAGCTTAAGGTTGGAGTCAGATGGCTACACCTTC
CASSLRLESDGYTF
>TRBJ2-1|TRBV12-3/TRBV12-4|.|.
TGTGCCAGCAGTCCTGAGCGTTCGGGCAACAATGAGCAGTTCTTC
CASSPERSGNNEQFF
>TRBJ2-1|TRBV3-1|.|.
TGTGCCAGCAGCCAAGAAGGGGGGAATGAGCAGTTCTTC
CASSQEGGNEQFF
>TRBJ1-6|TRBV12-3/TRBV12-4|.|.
TGTGCCAGCAGTTTATCGGGGGCAGGTAATTCACCCCTCCACTTT
CASSLSGAGNSPLHF
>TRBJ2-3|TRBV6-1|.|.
TGTGCCAGCTCTCTCCAACCCCACACAGATACGCAGTATTTT
CASSLQPHTDTQYF
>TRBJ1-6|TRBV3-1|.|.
TGTGCCAGCAGCCAAGTCCCCTATAATTCACCCCTCCACTTT
CASSQVPYNSPLHF
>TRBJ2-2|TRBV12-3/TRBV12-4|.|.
TGTGCCAGCAGTTTAGAGAGGGGCACCGGGGAGCTGTTTTTT
CASSLERGTGELFF
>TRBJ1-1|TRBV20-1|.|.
TGCAGTGCTAGAGCCTCGTATTCGAACACTGAAGCTTTCTTT
CSARASYSNTEAFF
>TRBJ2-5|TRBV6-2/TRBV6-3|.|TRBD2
TGTGCCAGCAGCGAGAAAAGCGGGAGGGGGTATGCAGAGACCCAGTACTTC
CASSEKSGRGYAETQYF
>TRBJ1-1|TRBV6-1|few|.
TGTGCCAGCACCCGACGGGCCAGGGGTGGGACTGAAGCTTTCTTT
CASTRRARGGTEAFF
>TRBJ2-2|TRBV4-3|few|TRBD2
TGCGCCAGCAGCCAAGAGGGGACTAGCCCCCCCGGGGAGCTGTTTTTT
CASSQEGTSPPGELFF
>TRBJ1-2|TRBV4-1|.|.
TGCGCCAGCAGCCAAGGGTCGTTTGGAGCTAACTATGGCTACACCTTC
CASSQGSFGANYGYTF
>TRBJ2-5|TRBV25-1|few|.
TGTGCCAGCACGGTCCGGGACTTGGAGACCCAGTACTTC
CASTVRDLETQYF
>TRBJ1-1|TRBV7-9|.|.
TGTGCAAGTAAGGGGCCTGCGGACACTGAAGCTTTCTTT
CASKGPADTEAFF
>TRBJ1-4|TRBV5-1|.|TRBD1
TGCGCCAGCAGCTTGGATACAGGGGCTGGGGGAAAACTGTTTTTT
CASSLDTGAGGKLFF
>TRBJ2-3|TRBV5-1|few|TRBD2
TGCGCCAGCAGCTTAAGGACTAGCCGGGGGGCAGATACGCAGTATTTT
CASSLRTSRGADTQYF
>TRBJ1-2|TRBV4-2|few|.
TGTGCCAGCAGCCAAGATATCGTCGGCTATGGCTACACCTTC
CASSQDIVGYGYTF
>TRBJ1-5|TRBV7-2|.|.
TGTGCCAGCAGCTTAGAAGTAGCAGGGGGCAATCAGCCCCAGCATTTT
CASSLEVAGGNQPQHF